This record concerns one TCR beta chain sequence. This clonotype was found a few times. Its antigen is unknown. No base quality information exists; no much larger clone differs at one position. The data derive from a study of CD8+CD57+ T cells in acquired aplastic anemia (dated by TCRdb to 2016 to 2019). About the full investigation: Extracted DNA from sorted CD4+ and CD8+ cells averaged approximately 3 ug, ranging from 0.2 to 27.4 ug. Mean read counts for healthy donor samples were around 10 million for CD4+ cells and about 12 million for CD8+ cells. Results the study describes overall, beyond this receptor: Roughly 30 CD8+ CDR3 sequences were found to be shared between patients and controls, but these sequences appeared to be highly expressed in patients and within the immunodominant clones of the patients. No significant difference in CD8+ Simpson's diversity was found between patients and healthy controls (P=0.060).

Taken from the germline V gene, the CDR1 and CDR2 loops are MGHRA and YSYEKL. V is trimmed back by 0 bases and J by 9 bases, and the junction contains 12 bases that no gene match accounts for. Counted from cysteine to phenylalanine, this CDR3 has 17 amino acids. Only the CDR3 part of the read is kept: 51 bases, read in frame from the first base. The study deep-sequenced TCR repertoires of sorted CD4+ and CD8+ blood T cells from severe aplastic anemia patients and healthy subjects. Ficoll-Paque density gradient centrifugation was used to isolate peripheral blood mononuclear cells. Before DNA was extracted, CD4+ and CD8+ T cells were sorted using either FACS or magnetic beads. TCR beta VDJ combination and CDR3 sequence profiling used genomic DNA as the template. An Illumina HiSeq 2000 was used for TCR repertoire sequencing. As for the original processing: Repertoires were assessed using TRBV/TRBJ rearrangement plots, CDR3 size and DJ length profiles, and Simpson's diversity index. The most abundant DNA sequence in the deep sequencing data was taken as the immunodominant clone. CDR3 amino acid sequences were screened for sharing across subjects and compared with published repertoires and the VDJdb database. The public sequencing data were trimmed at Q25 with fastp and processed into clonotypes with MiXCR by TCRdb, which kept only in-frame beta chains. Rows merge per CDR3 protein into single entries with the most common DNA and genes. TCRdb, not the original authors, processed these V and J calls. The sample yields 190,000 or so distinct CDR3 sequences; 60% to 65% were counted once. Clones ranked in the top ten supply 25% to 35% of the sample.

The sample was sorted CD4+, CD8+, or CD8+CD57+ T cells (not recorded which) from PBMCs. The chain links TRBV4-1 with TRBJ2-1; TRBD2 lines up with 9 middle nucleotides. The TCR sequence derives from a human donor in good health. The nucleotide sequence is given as TGCGCCAGCAGCCAAGATCCACTAGCGGGCTTTGGTAGTGAGCAGTTCTTC. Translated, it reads CASSQDPLAGFGSEQFF.